Listed here is a single T cell receptor (beta chain). This sample is drawn from a study of technical replicates of blood from several donors. The CDR3 has 15 amino acids. Germline V gives CDR1 SGHVS, CDR2 FNYEAQ. Deletions cut 1 base from V and 3 bases from J, with 13 bases between. The method was immunoSEQ multiplex PCR; TCRdb's version includes in-frame clones alone and lacks a portion of them. This repertoire shows tens of thousands of clones, over 75% found once; its top ten account for 3.5% to 5%. The V and J genes are TRBV7-6 and TRBJ2-7, with D maybe TRBD2 (7 bases). The source material was PBMCs. The receptor's source is a human donor in good health. Some clones in this sample may be carry-over from other donors' samples. The CDR3 here is CASSLEGGISYEQYF. In DNA form, the CDR3 reads TGTGCCAGCAGCTTAGAGGGGGGGATCAGCTACGAGCAGTACTTC. Using reference TRBV7-6 and TRBJ2-7 for the parts outside the CDR3, the full variable domain is GAGVSQSPRYKVTKRGQDVALRCDPISGHVSLYWYRQALGQGPEFLTYFNYEAQQDKSGLPNDRFSAERPEGSISTLTIQRTEQRDSAMYRCASSLEGGISYEQYFGPGTRLTVT.